The TCR beta chain described here comes from a study of T-cell memory formation after mild COVID-19. Study details: Among the donors, TCR clusters were largely specific to each donor.

This CDR3 is built from 12 residues. Trimming removed 8 bases from V and 4 bases from J, with 11 bases in between. Germline V gene sequence: CDR1 WSHSY, CDR2 SAAADI. 5'RACE primed from the constant segment yielded TCR alpha and TCR beta cDNA libraries bearing sample barcodes and UMIs. From the 5' RACE reads, TCRdb called clonotypes with MiXCR, one entry per CDR3 protein. The profile shows some 300,000 distinct CDR3 sequences, more than 20% of them singletons. This receptor was identified in a man younger than 35 who had mild COVID-19 (a few samples of this study predate the infection). Cell type and time point are not known. The sequencing input was PBMCs or a T cell subset sorted from them (not recorded which). The chain has TRBV10-2 and TRBJ1-2, with unresolved D. The CDR3 DNA is TGCGCCAGCCTGGCCCCTTCCTATGGCTACACCTTC. Amino acids: CASLAPSYGYTF.